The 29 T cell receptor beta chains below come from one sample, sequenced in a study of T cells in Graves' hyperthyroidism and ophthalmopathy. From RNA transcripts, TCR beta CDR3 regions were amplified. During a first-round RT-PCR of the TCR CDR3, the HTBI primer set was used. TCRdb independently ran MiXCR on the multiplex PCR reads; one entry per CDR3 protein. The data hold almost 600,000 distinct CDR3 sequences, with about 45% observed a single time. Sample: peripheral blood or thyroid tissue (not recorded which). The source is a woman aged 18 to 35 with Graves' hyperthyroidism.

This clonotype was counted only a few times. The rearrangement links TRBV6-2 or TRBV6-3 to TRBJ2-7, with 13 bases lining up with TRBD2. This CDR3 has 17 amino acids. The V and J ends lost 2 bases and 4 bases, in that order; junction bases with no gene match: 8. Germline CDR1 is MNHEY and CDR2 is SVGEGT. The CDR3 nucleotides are TGTGCCAGCAGTTACCCCAGACTAGCGGGAGGCGGGTACGAGCAGTACTTC. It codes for CASSYPRLAGGGYEQYF.

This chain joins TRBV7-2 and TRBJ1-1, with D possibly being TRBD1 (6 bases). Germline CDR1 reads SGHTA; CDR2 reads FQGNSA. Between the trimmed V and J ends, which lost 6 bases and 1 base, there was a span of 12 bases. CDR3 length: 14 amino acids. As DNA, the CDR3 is TGTGCCAGCAGTCGAGGACAGCAGAACACTGAAGCTTTCTTT. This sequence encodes CASSRGQQNTEAFF.

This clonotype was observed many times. The CDR3 loop is CSARGQGDTEAFF. CDR3 DNA: TGCAGTGCTAGAGGACAGGGGGACACTGAAGCTTTCTTT. The chain is built from TRBV20-1 and TRBJ1-1, with TRBD1 matching 9 bases. The CDR3 length is 13 residues. CDR1 DFQATT and CDR2 SNEGSKA come from the germline V gene (reference sequence). V dropped 1 base and J dropped 3; count of bases not matched to a gene: 0.

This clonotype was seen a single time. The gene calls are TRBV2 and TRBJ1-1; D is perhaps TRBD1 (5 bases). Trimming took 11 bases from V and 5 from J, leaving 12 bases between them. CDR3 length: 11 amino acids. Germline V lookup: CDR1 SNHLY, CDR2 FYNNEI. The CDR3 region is CAGEGRTEAFF. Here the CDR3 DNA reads TGTGCCGGCGAGGGGAGGACTGAAGCTTTCTTT.

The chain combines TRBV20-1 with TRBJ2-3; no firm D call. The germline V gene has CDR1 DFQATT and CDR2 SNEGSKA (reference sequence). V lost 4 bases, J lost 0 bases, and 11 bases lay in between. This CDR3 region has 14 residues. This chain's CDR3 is CSATVGFSTDTQYF. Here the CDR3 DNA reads TGCAGTGCTACCGTAGGGTTCAGCACAGATACGCAGTATTTT.

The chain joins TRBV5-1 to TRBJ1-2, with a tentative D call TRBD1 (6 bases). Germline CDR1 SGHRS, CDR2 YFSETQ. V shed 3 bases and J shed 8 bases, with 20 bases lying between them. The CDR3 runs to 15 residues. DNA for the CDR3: TGCGCCAGCAGCTCGGGCCGACAGGCCCTGGACGGCTACACCTTC. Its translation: CASSSGRQALDGYTF.

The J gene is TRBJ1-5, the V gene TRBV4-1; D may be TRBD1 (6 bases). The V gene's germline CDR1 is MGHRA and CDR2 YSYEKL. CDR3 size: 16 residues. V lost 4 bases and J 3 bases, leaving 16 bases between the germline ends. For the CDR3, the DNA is TGCGCCAGCAGCCGGGAAGGGGCAGGGGACAATCAGCCCCAGCATTTT. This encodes CASSREGAGDNQPQHF.

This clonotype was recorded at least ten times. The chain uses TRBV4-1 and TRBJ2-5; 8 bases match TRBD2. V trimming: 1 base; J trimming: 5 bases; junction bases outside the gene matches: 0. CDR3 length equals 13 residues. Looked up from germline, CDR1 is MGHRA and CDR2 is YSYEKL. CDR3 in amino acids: CASSQGLAETQYF. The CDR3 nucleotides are TGCGCCAGCAGCCAAGGACTAGCGGAGACCCAGTACTTC.

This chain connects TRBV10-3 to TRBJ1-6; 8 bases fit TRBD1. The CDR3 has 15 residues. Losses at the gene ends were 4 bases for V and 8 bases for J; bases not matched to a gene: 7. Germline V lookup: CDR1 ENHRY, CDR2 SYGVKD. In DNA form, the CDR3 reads TGTGCCATCAGTGCTAGGACAGGGTTGCATTCACCCCTCCACTTT. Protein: CAISARTGLHSPLHF.

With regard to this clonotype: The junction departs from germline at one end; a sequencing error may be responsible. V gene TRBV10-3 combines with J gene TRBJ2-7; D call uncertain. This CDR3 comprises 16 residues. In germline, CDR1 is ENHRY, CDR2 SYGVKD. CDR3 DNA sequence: TGTGCCAGCAGTGAAGGTATTAGCCTACTCTCCTACGAGCAGTACTTC. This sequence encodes CASSEGISLLSYEQYF.

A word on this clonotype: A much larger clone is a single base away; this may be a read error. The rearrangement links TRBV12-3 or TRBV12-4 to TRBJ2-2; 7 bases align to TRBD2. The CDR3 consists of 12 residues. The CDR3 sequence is CAQAGNTGEMFF. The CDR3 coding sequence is TGTGCGCAAGCGGGGAACACCGGGGAGATGTTTTTT.

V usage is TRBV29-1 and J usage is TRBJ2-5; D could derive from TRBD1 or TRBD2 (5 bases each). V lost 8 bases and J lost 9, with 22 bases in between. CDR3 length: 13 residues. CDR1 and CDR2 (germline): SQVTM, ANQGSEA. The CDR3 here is CSLRPGTVAAQYF. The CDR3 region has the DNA TGCAGCTTACGCCCCGGGACGGTAGCTGCCCAGTACTTC.

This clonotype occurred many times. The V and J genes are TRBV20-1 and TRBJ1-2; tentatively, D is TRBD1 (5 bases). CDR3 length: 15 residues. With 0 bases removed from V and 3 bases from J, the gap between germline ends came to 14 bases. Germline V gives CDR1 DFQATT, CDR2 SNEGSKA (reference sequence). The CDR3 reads CSARDLRARDYGYTF. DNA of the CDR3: TGCAGTGCTAGAGATCTACGCGCCAGGGACTATGGCTACACCTTC.

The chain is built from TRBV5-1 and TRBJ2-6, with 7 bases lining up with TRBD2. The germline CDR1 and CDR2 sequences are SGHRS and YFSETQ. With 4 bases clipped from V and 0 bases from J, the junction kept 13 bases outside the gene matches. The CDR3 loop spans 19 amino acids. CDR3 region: CASSLGLVGSSSGANVLTF. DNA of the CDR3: TGCGCCAGCAGCCTAGGACTAGTGGGTTCCAGCTCTGGGGCCAACGTCCTGACTTTC.

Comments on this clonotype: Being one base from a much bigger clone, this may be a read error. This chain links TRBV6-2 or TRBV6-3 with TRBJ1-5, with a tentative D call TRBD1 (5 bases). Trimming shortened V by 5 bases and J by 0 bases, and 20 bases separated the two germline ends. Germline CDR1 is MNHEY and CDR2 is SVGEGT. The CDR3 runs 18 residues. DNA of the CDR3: TGTGCCAGCAGTCCGAAGGGGATGGGATCCCTTAGCAATCAGCCCCAGCATTTT. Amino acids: CASSPKGMGSLSNQPQHF.

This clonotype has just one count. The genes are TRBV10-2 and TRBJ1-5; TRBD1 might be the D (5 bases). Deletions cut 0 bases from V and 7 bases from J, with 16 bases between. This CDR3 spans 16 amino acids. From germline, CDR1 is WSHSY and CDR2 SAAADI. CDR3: CASSESMGQKWQPQHF. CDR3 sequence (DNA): TGCGCCAGCAGTGAGTCGATGGGGCAGAAATGGCAGCCCCAGCATTTT.

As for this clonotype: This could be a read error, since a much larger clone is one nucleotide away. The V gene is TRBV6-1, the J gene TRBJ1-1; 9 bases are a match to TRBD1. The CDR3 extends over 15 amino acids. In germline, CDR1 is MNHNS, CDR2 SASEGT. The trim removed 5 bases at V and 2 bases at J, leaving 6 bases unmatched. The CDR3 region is CASSPQDRGNTEAFF. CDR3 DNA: TGTGCCAGCAGTCCCCAGGACAGGGGTAACACTGAAGCTTTCTTT.

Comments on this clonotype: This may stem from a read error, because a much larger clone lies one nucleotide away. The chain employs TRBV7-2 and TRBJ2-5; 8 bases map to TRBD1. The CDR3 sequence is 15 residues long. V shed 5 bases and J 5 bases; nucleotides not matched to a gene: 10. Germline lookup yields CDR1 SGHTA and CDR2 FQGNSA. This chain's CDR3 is CTSSILTGDGETQYF. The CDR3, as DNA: TGTACCAGCAGCATCCTGACAGGGGATGGGGAGACCCAGTACTTC.

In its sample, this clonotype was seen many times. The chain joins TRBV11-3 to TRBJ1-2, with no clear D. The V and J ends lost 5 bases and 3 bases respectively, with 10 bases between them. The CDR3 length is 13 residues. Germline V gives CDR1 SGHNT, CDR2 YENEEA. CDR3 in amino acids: CASSPGHHYGYTF. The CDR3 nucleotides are TGTGCCAGCAGCCCGGGTCATCACTATGGCTACACCTTC. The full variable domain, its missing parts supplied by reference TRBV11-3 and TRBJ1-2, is EAGVVQSPRYKIIEKKQPVAFWCNPISGHNTLYWYLQNLGQGPELLIRYENEEAVDDSQLPKDRFSAERLKGVDSTLKIQPAELGDSAVYLCASSPGHHYGYTFGSGTRLTVV.

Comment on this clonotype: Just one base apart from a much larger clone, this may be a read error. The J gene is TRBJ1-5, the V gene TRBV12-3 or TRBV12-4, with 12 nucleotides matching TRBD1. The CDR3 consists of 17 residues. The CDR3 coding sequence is TGTGCCAGCGGTTTATGGCCGGGACAGGGGGCAGGACAGCCCCAGCATTTT. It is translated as CASGLWPGQGAGQPQHF.

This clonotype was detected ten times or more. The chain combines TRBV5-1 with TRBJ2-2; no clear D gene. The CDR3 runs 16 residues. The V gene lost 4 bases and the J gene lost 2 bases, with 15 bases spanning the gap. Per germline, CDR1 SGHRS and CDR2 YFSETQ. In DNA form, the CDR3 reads TGCGCCAGCAGCGCCTCGCCCACGCTTAACACCGGGGAGCTGTTTTTT. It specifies CASSASPTLNTGELFF.

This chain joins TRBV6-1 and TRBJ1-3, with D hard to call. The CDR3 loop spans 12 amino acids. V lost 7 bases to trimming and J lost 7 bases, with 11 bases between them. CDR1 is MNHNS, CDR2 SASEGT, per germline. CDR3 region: CASILTRNTIYF. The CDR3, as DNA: TGTGCCAGCATACTTACCCGGAACACCATATATTTT.

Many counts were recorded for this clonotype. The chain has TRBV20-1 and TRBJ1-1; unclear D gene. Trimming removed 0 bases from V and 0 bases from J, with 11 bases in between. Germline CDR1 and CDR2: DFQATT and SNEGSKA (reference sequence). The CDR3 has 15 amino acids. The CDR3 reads CSARDRPGMNTEAFF. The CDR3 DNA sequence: TGCAGTGCTAGAGATCGCCCGGGAATGAACACTGAAGCTTTCTTT.

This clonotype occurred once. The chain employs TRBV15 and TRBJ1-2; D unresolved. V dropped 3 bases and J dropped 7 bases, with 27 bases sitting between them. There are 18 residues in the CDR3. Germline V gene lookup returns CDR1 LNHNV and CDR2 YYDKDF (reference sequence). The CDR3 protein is CATSSQVVRTRRDRGYTF. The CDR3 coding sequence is TGTGCCACCAGCAGCCAAGTCGTTAGGACGCGACGTGACCGTGGCTACACCTTC.

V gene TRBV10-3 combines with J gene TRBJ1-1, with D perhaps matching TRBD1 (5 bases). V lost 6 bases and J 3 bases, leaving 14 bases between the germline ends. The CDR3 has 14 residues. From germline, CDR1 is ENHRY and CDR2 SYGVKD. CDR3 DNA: TGTGCCATCAGGGGATCAGTAGGGGACACTGAAGCTTTCTTT. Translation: CAIRGSVGDTEAFF.

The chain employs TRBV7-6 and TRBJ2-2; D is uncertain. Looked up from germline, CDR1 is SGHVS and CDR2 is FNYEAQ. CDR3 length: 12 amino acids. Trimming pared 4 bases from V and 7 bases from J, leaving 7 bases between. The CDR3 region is CASSSYSGELFF. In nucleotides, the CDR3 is TGTGCCAGCAGCTCCTATAGCGGGGAGCTGTTTTTT.

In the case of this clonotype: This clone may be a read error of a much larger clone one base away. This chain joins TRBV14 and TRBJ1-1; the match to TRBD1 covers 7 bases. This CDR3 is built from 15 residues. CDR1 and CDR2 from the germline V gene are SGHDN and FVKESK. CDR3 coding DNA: TGTGCCAGCAGCCAACATCTAACAGGGGTCACTGAAGCTCTCTTT. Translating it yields CASSQHLTGVTEALF.

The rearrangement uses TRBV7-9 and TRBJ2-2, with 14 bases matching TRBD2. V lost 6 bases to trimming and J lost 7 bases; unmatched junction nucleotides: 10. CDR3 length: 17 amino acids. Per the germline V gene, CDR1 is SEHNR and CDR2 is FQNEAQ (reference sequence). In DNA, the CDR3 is TGTGCCAGCAGGCATCCGGGACTAGCGGGAGAGTTCGGGGAGCTGTTTTTT. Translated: CASRHPGLAGEFGELFF.

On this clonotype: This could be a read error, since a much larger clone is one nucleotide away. The CDR3 region has the DNA TGTGCCAGCAGATTTAGACAGGGTACCATGAGCACTGAAGCTTTCTTT. Its translation is CASRFRQGTMSTEAFF. The V gene is TRBV9, the J gene TRBJ1-1; 7 bases map to TRBD1. CDR1 is SGDLS and CDR2 is YYNGEE in the germline V gene. V was pared by 5 bases and J by 4 bases, with 14 bases of the junction left unmatched. The CDR3 sequence is 16 residues long.